This T cell receptor (beta chain) was retrieved from a study of shared clonotypes between healthy human individuals. About the research overall: The study used three CD4 naive, three CD4 memory, two CD8 naive and one CD8 memory plate per donor.

Germline CDR1 SNHLY, CDR2 FYNNEI. The length of the CDR3 is 13 residues. V lost 3 bases to trimming and J lost 5 bases, with 8 bases between them. Repertoires were generated with immunoSEQ multiplex PCR, while TCRdb's copy carries only in-frame clones and drops some. The repertoire consists of under 1 million clones, with 96% occurring once and the leading ten covering approximately 0.2%. This clone showed up just once. CD45RO-negative, CCR7-positively selected cells formed the naive CD8 fraction, excluding terminally differentiated effector memory CD45RA+ cells. Recent acute infections and vaccinations were absent in the healthy HIV-negative adult donors. All of the donors resided in Nashville, Tennessee, and each was a Caucasian adult.

The chain uses TRBV2 and TRBJ1-5; D unresolved. The material sequenced was naive CD8+ T cells sorted from blood. The sequence came from a young man in good health. This CDR3 is CASSDNGDQPQHF. CDR3 coding DNA: TGTGCCAGCAGTGACAACGGAGATCAGCCCCAGCATTTT. Supplemented by reference TRBV2 and TRBJ1-5, the full variable domain reads EPEVTQTPSHQVTQMGQEVILRCVPISNHLYFYWYRQILGQKVEFLVSFYNNEISEKSEIFDDQFSVERPDGSNFTLKIRSTKLEDSAMYFCASSDNGDQPQHFGDGTRLSIL.